What follows are 20 T cell receptor beta chains derived from one specimen sequenced in a study of patients and donors after allogeneic stem cell transplantation. TCRdb re-called the RT-PCR reads through MiXCR, storing one row per CDR3 protein. The data contain some 230,000 distinct CDR3 sequences, roughly 13% of them singletons. Material for sequencing was blood, either unsorted or a sorted T cell fraction (not recorded which). The receptor source for this set is a human donor who was either an allogeneic HSCT recipient or a stem cell or donor lymphocyte infusion donor (not recorded which). It is not recorded whose cells these are; they may come from a transplant donor.

This clonotype was found many times. This chain joins TRBV29-1 and TRBJ1-6; D is undetermined. The V end lost 5 bases, the J end lost 6 bases, and 14 bases lay between the germline ends. The CDR3 length is 14 residues. CDR1 and CDR2 from the germline V gene are SQVTM and ANQGSEA. The CDR3 is CSVPASKLNSPLHF. CDR3 DNA sequence: TGCAGCGTTCCCGCTTCCAAGCTTAATTCACCCCTCCACTTT.

In its sample, this clonotype was seen many times. The chain employs TRBV29-1 and TRBJ2-1, with 11 bases matching TRBD1. There are 14 residues in the CDR3. After removal of 6 bases from V and 3 bases from J, the junction contained 4 bases not matched to a gene. Germline V gives CDR1 SQVTM, CDR2 ANQGSEA. The DNA of the CDR3 is TGCAGCGTGGGACAGGGGGGCCTCTACAATGAGCAGTTCTTC. Its translation: CSVGQGGLYNEQFF.

This clonotype was counted at least ten times. This chain joins TRBV5-1 and TRBJ1-1; the match to TRBD1 covers 8 bases. The germline gives CDR1 SGHRS, CDR2 YFSETQ. V was pared by 0 bases and J by 4 bases, with 2 bases of the junction left unmatched. The CDR3 loop spans 14 amino acids. CDR3 sequence reads: CASSLGTGITEAFF. The CDR3 DNA follows: TGCGCCAGCAGCTTGGGGACAGGGATCACTGAAGCTTTCTTT. Filled out from reference TRBV5-1 and TRBJ1-1, the complete variable domain reads KAGVTQTPRYLIKTRGQQVTLSCSPISGHRSVSWYQQTPGQGLQFLFEYFSETQRNKGNFPGRFSGRQFSNSRSEMNVSTLELGDSALYLCASSLGTGITEAFFGQGTRLTVV.

The chain couples TRBV20-1 to TRBJ1-2, with no clear D. CDR1 and CDR2 from the germline V gene are DFQATT and SNEGSKA (reference sequence). There are 15 residues in the CDR3. The V gene lost 3 bases and the J gene lost 4 bases, with 18 bases spanning the gap. CDR3 DNA sequence: TGCAGTGCTAGCACAATGGAGGGTCATGGCTATGGCTACACCTTC. Protein product: CSASTMEGHGYGYTF.

The genes are TRBV12-5 and TRBJ2-1, with 10 bases that match TRBD2. The V and J ends lost 1 base and 2 bases, in that order; junction bases with no gene match: 2. This CDR3 is built from 16 residues. CDR1 LGHNT and CDR2 FRNRAP come from the germline V gene. The CDR3 loop reads CASGLAGLAPYNEQFF. DNA for the CDR3: TGTGCTAGTGGTTTGGCGGGACTAGCGCCCTACAATGAGCAGTTCTTC.

This clonotype was counted at least ten times. The V and J genes are TRBV5-1 and TRBJ1-2; D gene ambiguous. CDR3 length: 12 residues. V was clipped by 7 bases and J by 2 bases, with 9 bases between them. Germline V gene sequence: CDR1 SGHRS, CDR2 YFSETQ. The CDR3 loop is CASANPNYGYTF. Here the CDR3 DNA reads TGCGCCAGCGCTAACCCCAACTATGGCTACACCTTC.

This clonotype has only a few counts. The chain is built from TRBV15 and TRBJ2-1, with 8 bases matching TRBD1. The CDR3 length is 12 residues. Per the germline V gene, CDR1 is LNHNV and CDR2 is YYDKDF (reference sequence). V lost 8 bases to trimming and J lost 6 bases; unmatched junction nucleotides: 3. Here the CDR3 DNA reads TGTGCCACCGGGGACAGGAGCAATGAGCAGTTCTTC. Its protein is CATGDRSNEQFF.

In this sample, this clonotype turned up a few times. The chain is built from TRBV18 and TRBJ2-3; weak D call: TRBD2 (6 bases). V was trimmed by 3 bases and J by 2 bases, leaving 9 bases between them. CDR1 KGHSH and CDR2 LQKENI come from the germline V gene. The CDR3 length is 14 residues. CDR3 bases: TGTGCCAGCTCACCCGGGAGCGTCACAGATACGCAGTATTTT. Its protein is CASSPGSVTDTQYF.

This clonotype was observed at least ten times. V and J are TRBV7-3 and TRBJ2-3; unclear D gene. CDR1 is SGHTA and CDR2 is FQGTGA in the germline V gene. The CDR3 extends over 12 amino acids. Trimming removed 4 bases from V and 3 bases from J, with 5 bases in between. CDR3 amino acids: CASSSSTDTQYF. CDR3 nucleotide sequence: TGTGCCAGCAGCTCCTCAACAGATACGCAGTATTTT.

The V call is TRBV10-3, the J call TRBJ1-6, with 7 bases matching TRBD1. There are 13 residues in the CDR3. V shed 6 bases and J 8 bases; nucleotides not matched to a gene: 4. Germline loops: CDR1 ENHRY, CDR2 SYGVKD. CDR3 sequence reads: CAISPTGYSPLHF. CDR3 nucleotides: TGTGCCATCAGCCCGACAGGGTATTCACCCCTCCACTTT.

This clonotype was seen many times. V gene TRBV7-9 combines with J gene TRBJ2-7; D is uncertain. In germline, CDR1 is SEHNR, CDR2 FQNEAQ (reference sequence). The CDR3 is 11 residues long. V lost 11 bases to trimming and J lost 6 bases, with 14 bases between them. CDR3 nucleotide sequence: TGTGCCGGCTCCGGTTATGGCGAGCAGTACTTC. Protein: CAGSGYGEQYF.

The V call is TRBV7-8, the J call TRBJ1-6; TRBD1 agrees at 9 bases. CDR3 length: 17 amino acids. V gave up 5 bases and J gave up 7 bases; unmatched junction bases: 12. The germline gives CDR1 SGHVS, CDR2 FQNEAQ. CDR3 DNA sequence: TGTGCCAGCAGCGCACTCGGGACAGGGCCGACCAATTCACCCCTCCACTTT. Amino acid sequence: CASSALGTGPTNSPLHF.

The V gene is TRBV6-1, the J gene TRBJ2-3; D gene ambiguous. V lost 3 bases to trimming and J lost 10 bases, with 14 bases between them. This CDR3 comprises 13 residues. Germline loops: CDR1 MNHNS, CDR2 SASEGT. CDR3 sequence (DNA): TGTGCCAGCAGTGAGAACCTTCTTGAGGCGCAGTATTTT. Its protein is CASSENLLEAQYF.

This clonotype came up a few times. The CDR3 loop reads CAWSRGGETQYF. CDR3 sequence (DNA): TGTGCCTGGAGTAGGGGGGGGGAGACCCAGTACTTC. The J gene is TRBJ2-5, the V gene TRBV30; weak D call: TRBD2 (7 bases). This CDR3 contains 12 residues. Germline V CDR1 and CDR2: GTSNPN, SVGIG (reference sequence). Trimming took 2 bases from V and 5 from J, leaving 9 bases between them.

This clonotype was seen more than once but under ten times. The gene calls are TRBV6-1 and TRBJ1-2, with 9 nucleotides matching TRBD1. Trimming removed 4 bases from V and 7 bases from J; junction bases left unmatched: 7. Germline-derived CDR1 and CDR2 are MNHNS and SASEGT. The CDR3 spans 14 residues. The CDR3 is CASSASGQGVGYTF. Here the CDR3 DNA reads TGTGCCAGCAGTGCCTCGGGACAGGGAGTTGGCTACACCTTC.

The CDR3 here is CASSLAAPGNRGYEQYF. CDR3 nucleotide sequence: TGTGCCAGCAGCTTAGCGGCCCCGGGAAACAGGGGGTACGAGCAGTACTTC. The chain employs TRBV7-2 and TRBJ2-7; 8 nucleotides match TRBD1. Per the germline V gene, CDR1 is SGHTA and CDR2 is FQGNSA. With V trimmed by 0 bases and J by 4 bases, 11 bases remained unmatched. There are 17 residues in the CDR3.

This clonotype was observed many times. J is TRBJ1-5 and V is TRBV5-1; maybe TRBD1 (5 bases). Trimming cost V 4 bases and J 3 bases, with 14 bases left between them. The CDR3 totals 15 residues. The V gene's germline CDR1 is SGHRS and CDR2 YFSETQ. CDR3: CASSTGTIPNQPQHF. CDR3 sequence (DNA): TGCGCCAGCAGCACGGGGACTATCCCCAATCAGCCCCAGCATTTT.

This clonotype showed up many times. This chain connects TRBV5-1 to TRBJ1-1; no clear D gene. The germline V and J ends were trimmed by 2 bases and 3 bases, with 8 bases remaining between them. This CDR3 region has 13 residues. CDR1 is SGHRS, CDR2 YFSETQ, per germline. Written as DNA, the CDR3 is TGCGCCAGCAGCTTAGGGCAGGACACTGAAGCTTTCTTT. This codes for CASSLGQDTEAFF.

The chain uses TRBV15 and TRBJ2-1, with D maybe TRBD2 (5 bases). The V gene's germline CDR1 is LNHNV and CDR2 YYDKDF (reference sequence). This CDR3 is built from 18 residues. V dropped 0 bases and J dropped 4 bases, with 19 bases sitting between them. The CDR3 DNA reads TGTGCCACCAGCAGAGATAGGGCCGGGATCTCCGCTTACAATGAGCAGTTCTTC. Translating gives CATSRDRAGISAYNEQFF.

This clonotype was counted at least ten times. V gene TRBV27 combines with J gene TRBJ1-1; 9 bases fit TRBD1. V lost 3 bases, J lost 6 bases, and 8 bases stayed unmatched. The length of the CDR3 is 15 residues. Germline CDR1 MNHEY, CDR2 SMNVEV (reference sequence). For the CDR3, the DNA is TGTGCCAGCAGTTTGGATCTAACAGGGGGCGCTGAAGCTTTCTTT. Translation: CASSLDLTGGAEAFF.